This T cell receptor (beta chain) was recovered during a study of blood T cell repertoires in COVID-19. Across the study: COVID-19 samples, acute and convalescent, were from the United States, Italy and Spain. Sources were T cells, B-cell-depleted T cells, or PBMCs; the material itself was cDNA or gDNA.

The assay was immunoSEQ multiplex PCR, and TCRdb's table has in-frame clones only and misses some. The sample includes roughly 200,000 clones, roughly four fifths seen only once; the top ten take less than 15%. The sequence was collected from a man in his fifties who had recovered from COVID-19. Material: peripheral blood.

DNA for the CDR3: TGCGCCAGCAGCCAAGCGGGAGGGCCGCGGAATACGCAGTATTTT. It is translated as CASSQAGGPRNTQYF. The chain joins TRBV4-3 to TRBJ2-3; 8 nucleotides agree with TRBD2. The V and J ends lost 1 base and 7 bases, in that order; junction bases with no gene match: 7. The CDR3 is 15 amino acids. Looked up from germline, CDR1 is LGHNA and CDR2 is YSLEER.